These 19 T cell receptor beta chains were all obtained from the same sample, sequenced in a study of blood T cell repertoires in COVID-19. The data were produced by immunoSEQ multiplex PCR, yet TCRdb's version contains in-frame clones alone and is incomplete. Of a few hundred thousand clones in the sample, 75% to 90% were seen once. Material for sequencing was PBMCs or T cells enriched from blood (not recorded which). Every receptor here comes from a middle-aged man who had recovered from COVID-19.

The chain couples TRBV7-3 to TRBJ2-5, with D uncertain. The CDR3 is 13 amino acids. The V end lost 6 bases, the J end lost 2 bases, and 10 bases lay between the germline ends. The germline V gene encodes CDR1 SGHTA and CDR2 FQGTGA. The DNA for the CDR3 is TGTGCCAGCAGTGTTGGCAGACAAGAGACCCAGTACTTC. Its protein is CASSVGRQETQYF. Full variable domain (missing parts from reference TRBV7-3 and TRBJ2-5): GAGVSQTPSNKVTEKGKYVELRCDPISGHTALYWYRQSLGQGPEFLIYFQGTGAADDSGLPNDRFFAVRPEGSVSTLKIQRTERGDSAVYLCASSVGRQETQYFGPGTRLLVL.

The V and J genes are TRBV24-1 and TRBJ2-1; D is uncertain. This CDR3 is built from 13 residues. V gave up 3 bases and J gave up 4 bases, with 6 bases separating them. Germline values: CDR1 KGHDR, CDR2 SFDVKD. The CDR3 DNA reads TGTGCCACCAGTGATCCTCTTTACAATGAGCAGTTCTTC. This sequence encodes CATSDPLYNEQFF.

CDR3 region: CATSRGGTGGTGANVLTF. As DNA, the CDR3 is TGTGCCACCAGCAGAGGGGGGACAGGGGGTACTGGGGCCAACGTCCTGACTTTC. The chain has TRBV15 and TRBJ2-6, with 11 bases that match TRBD1. The CDR3 length is 18 residues. Trimming took 1 base from V and 2 from J; bases not matched to a gene: 4. Germline-derived CDR1 and CDR2 are LNHNV and YYDKDF (reference sequence).

A few counts support this clone. V usage is TRBV2 and J usage is TRBJ1-5; 11 nucleotides align to TRBD1. V lost 6 bases and J lost 7; bases outside the gene matches: 11. The germline gives CDR1 SNHLY, CDR2 FYNNEI. The CDR3 is made up of 16 amino acids. CDR3 region: CASRARTGGFGQPQHF. Written as DNA, the CDR3 is TGTGCCAGCAGGGCAAGGACAGGGGGCTTCGGGCAGCCCCAGCATTTT.

J is TRBJ1-1 and V is TRBV29-1, with D perhaps TRBD1 (5 bases). V lost 4 bases to trimming and J lost 1 base, with 10 bases between them. CDR1 is SQVTM and CDR2 is ANQGSEA in the germline V gene. This CDR3 has 13 residues. The CDR3 sequence is CSVGTTKNTEAFF. CDR3 sequence (DNA): TGCAGCGTTGGGACAACCAAGAACACTGAAGCTTTCTTT.

The rearrangement links TRBV28 to TRBJ2-7, with 7 bases that match TRBD1. This CDR3 has 14 residues. With 4 bases clipped from V and 5 bases from J, the junction kept 8 bases outside the gene matches. CDR1 and CDR2 (germline): MDHEN, SYDVKM. The CDR3 sequence is CASSSGTVVHEQYF. The DNA of the CDR3 is TGTGCCAGCAGTTCCGGGACAGTAGTCCACGAGCAGTACTTC.

This sequence joins TRBV7-3 and TRBJ2-2, with TRBD2 matching 15 bases. The CDR3 is 19 residues long. The germline gives CDR1 SGHTA, CDR2 FQGTGA. V gave up 1 base and J gave up 3 bases; unmatched junction bases: 6. The CDR3 sequence is CASSLIGLAGGLHTGELFF. Here the CDR3 DNA reads TGTGCCAGCAGCTTAATTGGACTAGCGGGAGGGCTCCACACCGGGGAGCTGTTTTTT.

The rearrangement joins TRBV5-1 to TRBJ2-7; 7 bases agree with TRBD2. Germline V gives CDR1 SGHRS, CDR2 YFSETQ. The trim removed 4 bases at V and 0 bases at J, leaving 10 bases unmatched. The CDR3 totals 16 residues. The CDR3 spells CASSPLPSGSSYEQYF. CDR3 in DNA: TGCGCCAGCAGCCCCCTCCCTAGCGGAAGCTCCTACGAGCAGTACTTC.

The chain is built from TRBV28 and TRBJ2-2; 8 nucleotides match TRBD2. Germline values: CDR1 MDHEN, CDR2 SYDVKM. V was pared by 7 bases and J by 2 bases, with 9 bases of the junction left unmatched. The CDR3 covers 16 residues. CDR3: CASKPTGGPNTGELFF. The CDR3 nucleotides read TGTGCCAGCAAACCTACGGGAGGGCCTAACACCGGGGAGCTGTTTTTT.

This chain links TRBV9 with TRBJ2-7; TRBD1 matches at 7 bases. Trimming took 3 bases from V and 3 from J; bases not matched to a gene: 6. Germline values: CDR1 SGDLS, CDR2 YYNGEE. The CDR3 extends over 14 amino acids. In DNA form, the CDR3 reads TGTGCCAGCAGCGCCGGGGACAGAGTCTACGAGCAGTACTTC. Translating it yields CASSAGDRVYEQYF. The complete variable domain, with remaining parts taken from reference TRBV9 and TRBJ2-7, reads DSGVTQTPKHLITATGQRVTLRCSPRSGDLSVYWYQQSLDQGLQFLIQYYNGEERAKGNILERFSAQQFPDLHSELNLSSLELGDSALYFCASSAGDRVYEQYFGPGTRLTVT.

V and J are TRBV5-1 and TRBJ2-1; D is unresolved. Between the trimmed V and J ends, which lost 2 bases and 8 bases, there was a span of 8 bases. The CDR3 extends over 12 amino acids. CDR1 is SGHRS, CDR2 YFSETQ, per germline. Here the CDR3 DNA reads TGCGCCAGCAGCTTCCTTTATGATGAGCAGTTCTTC. It is translated as CASSFLYDEQFF.

This chain's CDR3 is CASSFWGLGENTEAFF. CDR3 bases: TGTGCCAGCAGCTTCTGGGGGCTCGGGGAGAACACTGAAGCTTTCTTT. The chain combines TRBV6-6 with TRBJ1-1, with a tentative D call TRBD1 (6 bases). This CDR3 is 16 amino acids long. The germline V gene encodes CDR1 MNHNY and CDR2 SVGAGI (reference sequence). Between the trimmed V and J ends, which lost 6 bases and 1 base, there was a span of 18 bases.

This chain connects TRBV27 to TRBJ1-1, with TRBD1 identical over 7 bases. The germline CDR1 and CDR2 sequences are MNHEY and SMNVEV (reference sequence). The trim removed 5 bases at V and 12 bases at J, leaving 15 bases unmatched. This CDR3 region has 14 residues. The CDR3 DNA is TGTGCCAGCAGTGCGGACAGGACCCCTTTGTTGACTTTCTTT. Amino acid sequence: CASSADRTPLLTFF.

This clone has just a few counts. V gene TRBV21-1 combines with J gene TRBJ1-2; the DNA was not used to check the table's D call, TRBD1. TRBV21-1 is described as a pseudogene. This CDR3 spans 14 amino acids. The CDR3 is CASSSGQGGYGYTF. The CDR3 nucleotides read TGTGCCAGCAGCAGCGGACAGGGGGGATATGGCTACACCTTC.

V is TRBV24-1 and J is TRBJ2-3, with D tentatively TRBD2 (6 bases). The germline CDR1 and CDR2 sequences are KGHDR and SFDVKD. The V end was cut by 2 bases, the J end by 3 bases, with 17 bases between. The CDR3 loop spans 17 amino acids. CDR3 sequence (DNA): TGTGCCACCAGTGATTCGCCAGTGTGGGAGGCGACAGATACGCAGTATTTT. This gives the protein CATSDSPVWEATDTQYF.

The chain uses TRBV20-1 and TRBJ2-7, with unresolved D. CDR3 length: 11 residues. Trimming took off 4 bases at V and 3 bases at J, with 7 bases between the two ends. Germline V CDR1 and CDR2: DFQATT, SNEGSKA (reference sequence). The CDR3 bases are TGCAGTGCTACGCAGGACTACGAGCAGTACTTC. Amino acids: CSATQDYEQYF.

The chain joins TRBV15 to TRBJ1-2; D is ambiguous. Per the germline V gene, CDR1 is LNHNV and CDR2 is YYDKDF (reference sequence). The CDR3 has 16 amino acids. Trimming cost V 4 bases and J 7 bases, with 22 bases left between them. CDR3 loop: CATSNLSRGASFGYTF. DNA of the CDR3: TGTGCCACCAGCAATCTTAGCCGGGGTGCATCCTTTGGCTACACCTTC.

The chain couples TRBV15 to TRBJ2-5; 13 bases map to TRBD2. CDR1 LNHNV and CDR2 YYDKDF come from the germline V gene (reference sequence). J gave up 9 bases and V 0 bases, and 7 bases lay outside the gene matches. CDR3 size: 16 residues. The CDR3 coding sequence is TGTGCCACCAGCAGAGATAGACTAGCGGGAGGCTCCTCCCAGTACTTC. Translation: CATSRDRLAGGSSQYF. The whole variable domain, filled in from reference TRBV15 and TRBJ2-5, reads DAMVIQNPRYQVTQFGKPVTLSCSQTLNHNVMYWYQQKSSQAPKLLFHYYDKDFNNEADTPDNFQSRRPNTSFCFLDIRSPGLGDTAMYLCATSRDRLAGGSSQYFGPGTRLLVL.

This clone is a singleton in its sample. The chain employs TRBV6-6 and TRBJ1-1, with 8 nucleotides matching TRBD1. V gave up 7 bases and J gave up 0 bases; unmatched junction bases: 7. Germline-derived CDR1 and CDR2 are MNHNY and SVGAGI (reference sequence). The CDR3 totals 15 residues. The DNA for the CDR3 is TGTGCCAGCAACGACAGGGGCCGCTTGAACACTGAAGCTTTCTTT. This encodes CASNDRGRLNTEAFF.